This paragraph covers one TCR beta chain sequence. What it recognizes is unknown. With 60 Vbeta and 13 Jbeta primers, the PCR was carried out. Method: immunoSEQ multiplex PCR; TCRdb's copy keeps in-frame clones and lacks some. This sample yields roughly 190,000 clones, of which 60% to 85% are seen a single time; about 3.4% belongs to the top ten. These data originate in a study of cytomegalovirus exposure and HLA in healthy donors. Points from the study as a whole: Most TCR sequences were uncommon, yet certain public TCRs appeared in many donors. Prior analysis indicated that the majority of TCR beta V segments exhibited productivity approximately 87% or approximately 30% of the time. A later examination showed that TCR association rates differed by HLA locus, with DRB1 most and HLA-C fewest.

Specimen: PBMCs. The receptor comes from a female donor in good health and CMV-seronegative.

The CDR3 loop is CASSPRVAVNEQFF. The CDR3 DNA follows: TGTGCCAGCAGCCCCCGGGTAGCGGTCAATGAGCAGTTCTTC. This chain uses TRBV7-3 with TRBJ2-1; weak D call: TRBD2 (6 bases). This CDR3 comprises 14 residues. Germline V CDR1 and CDR2: SGHTA, FQGTGA. With 5 bases removed from V and 6 bases from J, the gap between germline ends came to 14 bases.